This T cell receptor beta chain was captured in a study of Ad26.COV2.S vaccination and SARS-CoV-2 variants (dated by TCRdb to about 2021). Concerning the study at large: Vaccine-arm donors came from COV1001, a multicentre, randomized, double-blind, placebo-controlled phase I-IIa trial of Ad26.COV2.S in healthy adults. Ad26.COV2.S was administered intramuscularly at 5 x 10^10 or 1 x 10^11 viral particles, either as a single shot or as two shots given 56 days apart. Sequencing of the TCRbeta repertoire served to evaluate the specificity and breadth of SARS-CoV-2-reactive T cell receptors following Ad26.COV2.S vaccination. The TCR-sequenced set comprised around 32 samples: some 20 Ad26.COV2.S vaccine recipients, 5 placebo recipients and 8 SARS-CoV-2 convalescent individuals. Trial participants were randomized into five groups of five: low-dose or high-dose Ad26.COV2.S given once or twice, or placebo on both occasions. Throughout the experiments and outcome assessment, investigators stayed blinded to trial group allocation.

Points the paper makes about the study in general: Spike-specific TCR breadth was higher in Ad26.COV2.S recipients than in placebo recipients (P = 0.0014). After vaccination, spike-specific CD8+ and CD4+ T cell responses were reported to show substantial breadth. Vaccine and placebo recipients had comparable non-spike TCR breadth, which fits with the vaccine containing only spike. The authors noted that total T cell responses may have been underestimated by the TCR breadth and depth analyses. The study was not powered to compare responses between vaccine doses or regimens.

As to this clone: Its antigen is unknown. No base quality values were provided; no much bigger clone lies one nucleotide off.

In light of the paper, this sample's treatment or condition label describes: around 19 received Ad26.COV2.S at low or high dose, single or two shots; roughly five received placebo; per-sample allocation not given. Repertoires of vaccine and placebo recipients were sequenced from samples taken on day 63 after the first injection. Cohort 1b enrolled fewer than 30 adults aged 18-55 years at a single site in Boston, USA, between 29 July and 7 August 2020. Ad26.COV2.S consisted of a replication-incompetent adenovirus type 26 vector by which a prefusion-stabilized SARS-CoV-2 spike protein from the original Wuhan strain was expressed. The immunoSEQ Assay was the method used to sequence TCRbeta CDR3 regions. After extraction, genomic DNA underwent amplification by bias-controlled multiplex PCR, followed by high-throughput sequencing. Per the authors' processing: Collapsing and filtering of sequences were performed to quantify the absolute abundance of each unique TCRbeta CDR3 region. T cell fraction was estimated by normalizing TCRbeta template counts to usable DNA, which was measured by amplifying reference genes present in all nucleated cells. Repertoire TCRs were annotated as SARS-CoV-2-specific by exact matching of V gene, CDR3 amino acid sequence and J gene to a known reactive TCR set. The reference SARS-CoV-2 TCR set was obtained from MIRA and was filtered for enrichment in COVID-19-positive ImmuneCODE repertoires, whereby public or cross-reactive TCRs were removed. Based on the MIRA antigens, annotated TCRs were further analysed at the level of specific ORF or position within ORF. Depth was the summed frequency of annotated unique rearrangements, while breadth was defined as annotated unique rearrangements over total unique productive rearrangements. TCR breadth was compared between groups using two-sided Wilcoxon rank-sum tests. Held by TCRdb, this immuneACCESS table contains in-frame sequences only and omits some clones. Under half of the omission traces to an unresolved V gene where checked; the cause of the rest is unknown. V, J and clone size derive from that table, while D and trimming were established from the DNA sequence. For this sample the table gives 400,000 to 450,000 clones, of which around nine tenths were detected only once. 12% of the sample goes to the ten largest clones.

The trim is 8 bases for V and 0 bases for J, with a gap of 15 bases between the germline ends. Spanning cysteine to phenylalanine, the CDR3 consists of 14 amino acids. Solely the CDR3 DNA is kept, with 42 bases framed from the first base. The germline V gene (reference sequence) specifies GTSNPN as CDR1 and SVGIG as CDR2. The chain is encoded by TRBV30 joined to TRBJ2-3, with TRBD2 perhaps the D gene, on 5 matching bases. Sequenced material: peripheral blood, taken in a trial of Ad26.COV2.S vaccine versus placebo. This receptor was obtained from a person aged 18-60 years who received the Ad26.COV2.S COVID-19 vaccine or a placebo. The DNA reads TGTGCCCGCTTAGAGGAGGACAGCACAGATACGCAGTATTTT. Its product reads: CARLEEDSTDTQYF.